This T cell receptor beta chain was captured by sequencing in a study of blood T cell repertoires in COVID-19. Overall study context: Whether acute or convalescent, the COVID-19 samples came from the United States, Italy and Spain.

Trimming left V 2 bases short and J 2 bases short, with 11 bases between. The CDR3 spans 14 residues. Per the germline V gene, CDR1 is SGDLS and CDR2 is YYNGEE. Enrolment of Seattle patients took place during active infection, and they were followed longitudinally. Source study methods: Scientists estimated how many nucleated cells there were by amplifying reference gene primers. Produced via immunoSEQ multiplex PCR; TCRdb's table is partial and in-frame only. V and J calls and clone size are copied from that table; D and trimming were computed from the DNA. This repertoire shows some 300,000 clones, over 80% found once; its top ten account for around 5.8%.

The sequenced sample was peripheral blood. The receptor was derived from a woman aged 45 to 65 with COVID-19, enrolled during active disease. The chain has TRBV9 and TRBJ2-7; D gene uncertain. CDR3 protein: CASSVSDKAYEQYF. CDR3 nucleotide sequence: TGTGCCAGCAGCGTTTCCGACAAAGCCTACGAGCAGTACTTC. Variable domain in full (rest from reference TRBV9 and TRBJ2-7): DSGVTQTPKHLITATGQRVTLRCSPRSGDLSVYWYQQSLDQGLQFLIQYYNGEERAKGNILERFSAQQFPDLHSELNLSSLELGDSALYFCASSVSDKAYEQYFGPGTRLTVT.